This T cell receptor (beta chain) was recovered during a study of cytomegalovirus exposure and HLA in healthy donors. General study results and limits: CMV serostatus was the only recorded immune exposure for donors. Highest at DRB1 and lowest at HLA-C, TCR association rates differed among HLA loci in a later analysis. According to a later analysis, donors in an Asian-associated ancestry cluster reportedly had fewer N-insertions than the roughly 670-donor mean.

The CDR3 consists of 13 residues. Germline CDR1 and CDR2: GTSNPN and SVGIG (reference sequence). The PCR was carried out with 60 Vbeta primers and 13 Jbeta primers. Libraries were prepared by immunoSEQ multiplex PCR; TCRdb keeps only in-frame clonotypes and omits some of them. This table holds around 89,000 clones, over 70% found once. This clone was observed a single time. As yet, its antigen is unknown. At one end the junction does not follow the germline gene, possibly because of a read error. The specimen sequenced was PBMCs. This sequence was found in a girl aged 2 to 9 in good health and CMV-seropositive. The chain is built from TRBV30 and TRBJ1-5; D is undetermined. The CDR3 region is CAWSPEARQLQHF. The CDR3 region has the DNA TGTGCCTGGAGCCCCGAGGCCCGGCAGCTCCAGCATTTT.